This TCR beta chain was profiled in a study of blood T cell repertoires in COVID-19. Across the study: Nucleic acid was either cDNA or gDNA, and it came from T cells, B-cell-depleted T cells, or PBMCs.

As originally analysed: Nucleated cell counts were estimated from reference gene primer amplification. This table comes from immunoSEQ multiplex PCR, and its TCRdb copy is limited to in-frame clones, with some not included. V, J and clone size are taken as reported in that table, and D and trimming were inferred from the DNA itself. The sample records just over 250,000 clones, around 84% being singletons. Those who participated ranged in age from roughly 18 to 89 years and resided in about two dozen US areas. Cohort allocation depended upon clinical history that participants reported. Between the trimmed V and J ends, which lost 6 bases and 4 bases, there was a span of 13 bases. The CDR3 extends over 14 amino acids. CDR1 is LNHDA and CDR2 is SQIVND in the germline V gene (reference sequence).

The chain is built from TRBV19 and TRBJ1-5; a weak D match, TRBD1 (6 bases). The source is a man under 40 with acute COVID-19. What was sequenced was PBMCs or T cells enriched from blood (not recorded which). The CDR3, as DNA: TGTGCCAGTAGCCTCGGCCAGGGGAATCAGCCCCAGCATTTT. Its protein is CASSLGQGNQPQHF.